This T cell receptor beta chain is drawn from a study of T-cell reconstitution after alpha-beta-depleted transplantation in children. This clonotype was counted between two and nine times. J lost 1 base, V lost 6 bases, and 5 bases had no gene match. The CDR3 extends over 13 amino acids. The germline V gene has CDR1 SQVTM and CDR2 ANQGSEA. For TCRbeta, the library was prepared with unique molecular identifiers. One entry per CDR3 protein, called by TCRdb with MiXCR from the PCR reads. The sample comprises more than 550,000 distinct CDR3 sequences, 10% to 13% of which are singletons, and less than 5% rests with the top ten.

The V gene is TRBV29-1, the J gene TRBJ2-5, with 7 bases identical to TRBD1. The source is a human donor who donated a stem cell graft to a child with acute myeloid leukemia. Source: PBMCs from the stem cell graft donor, taken from the stem cell graft. CDR3 coding DNA: TGCAGCGTCCGGGACAGTGGCCAAGAGACCCAGTACTTC. Protein: CSVRDSGQETQYF. The full variable domain, in which reference TRBV29-1 and TRBJ2-5 provide the parts outside the CDR3, is SAVISQKPSRDICQRGTSLTIQCQVDSQVTMMFWYRQQPGQSLTLIATANQGSEATYESGFVIDKFPISRPNLTFSTLTVSNMSPEDSSIYLCSVRDSGQETQYFGPGTRLLVL.